The subject of this entry is one T cell receptor beta chain. Unmatched junction bases numbered 14, after V lost 3 bases and J lost 4 bases. The length of the CDR3 is 17 residues. Germline values: CDR1 LGHDT, CDR2 YNNKEL (reference sequence). The sample belongs to a study of blood T cell repertoires in COVID-19. Turning to the study itself: The study drew acute and convalescent COVID-19 samples from the United States, Italy and Spain. Sources were T cells, B-cell-depleted T cells, or PBMCs; the material itself was cDNA or gDNA.

Authors' analysis steps: The assay estimated nucleated cells by amplifying reference gene primers. Method: immunoSEQ multiplex PCR; TCRdb's copy keeps in-frame clones and lacks some. The V and J calls and the clone size are those of that table, but D and trimming were determined from the DNA. The data show under 350,000 clones, around 82% seen once. This TCR came from a woman aged 45 to 65 who had recovered from COVID-19. The sample was peripheral blood. The rearrangement joins TRBV3-1 (or the pseudogene TRBV3-2) to TRBJ1-2; TRBD1 aligns across 7 bases. CDR3 nucleotides: TGTGCCAGCAGCCAGTCCAGAGGGGCAGGGGGTGTCTATGGCTACACCTTC. Translated, it gives CASSQSRGAGGVYGYTF.